This T cell receptor beta chain was recorded in a study of cytomegalovirus exposure and HLA in healthy donors (dated by TCRdb to about 2017). Regarding the study in general: According to an earlier analysis of 587 of the donors, 150 million to 200 million T cells yielded roughly 110 million unique TCR beta sequences and less than 300 Gb of sequence data. About 310 gigabases of sequencing data and some 85 million unique TCR sequences were included in an early release covering under 650 HLA-typed donors. The genetic ancestry cluster associated with self-reported Caucasian donors included 70% to 85% of the 398 genotyped donors. The aim of the study was to test whether cataloging public T cell receptors could identify signatures of past pathogen exposure. The study profiled the T cell repertoires of about 640 subjects by immunosequencing and related them to cytomegalovirus serostatus. In addition to the first cohort of around 670 subjects, a separate validation cohort of 120 different subjects was used. High-throughput TCR immunosequencing, statistical association of individual TCRs with disease status, and machine learning were combined to predict cytomegalovirus infection status. To study patterns of TCR occurrence, a later analysis re-analyzed previously published TCR beta repertoires from around 670 donors and added high-resolution HLA genotyping. Rather than using new phenotypic data, the later analysis identified candidate immune exposures from TCR beta sequences and from how often those sequences occurred across donors. In an earlier analysis of around 540 of the donors, high-throughput TCR beta sequencing was used to judge whether each TCR beta V gene segment behaved as functional or pseudogenic. Alongside the repertoire data, information on donor age, sex, ethnicity and CMV serostatus was compiled. A later genetic analysis took genome-wide SNP genotypes for about three fifths of the 666 donors and used that subset as a discovery cohort. All discovery cohort repertoires had been generated on a single sequencing platform. Class I and class II HLA loci were covered by the typing at four-digit resolution. Typing coverage varied by locus: about 620-640 donors for A, B, C, DRB1 and DQB1; around 560 for DQA1; more than 600 for DPA1; approximately 490 for DPB1. Roughly 5 DR-DQ haplotypes were handled as single units for association and clustering because linkage in the cohort was strong. Among around 400 genotyped donors of the cohort, an average of approximately 240,000 unique TCR beta nucleotide sequences were sequenced per donor, 15% to 20% of them non-productive. What the authors observed across the whole study: Across donors, most TCR sequences were observed very rarely, whereas some public TCRs were present in many individuals. Assigning TCR associations to individual alleles was difficult when HLA alleles, especially DR and DQ, strongly co-occurred. Compared with equally common non-associated chains, HLA-associated TCR beta chains in a later analysis were more clonally expanded and had lower generation probabilities. Only TCR beta chains were sequenced in this cohort, and the absence of alpha or paired-chain data limited detectable features. In vitro tests confirmed that a few of the cytomegalovirus-associated TCR beta chains recognize cytomegalovirus antigens. An earlier analysis of approximately 600 of the donors showed that most TCR beta V segments appeared in productive rearrangements either about 90% or about 30% of the time, which broadly matched IMGT annotations. A further reported finding was that TCR beta sequences accurately predicted the HLA-A and HLA-B alleles for most subjects in the first cohort. HLA typing was unavailable for some donors at each locus, so association tests used only the typed subset. In a later analysis, most CMV-associated TCR beta chains were found to appear HLA-restricted, with HLA associations seemingly driven largely by CMV exposure. Roughly uniform sequencing depth across donors was assumed in presence/absence analyses, although this assumption may not hold. A later genetic analysis associated a missense DCLRE1C variant with V-gene and J-gene trimming of TCR beta chains, and an independent cohort replicated the association. A cluster of highly shared sequence variants was judged likely to represent a technical artifact of the sequencing pipeline. In a later genetic analysis, fewer N-insertions in productive TCRs were reported among donors in an Asian-associated ancestry cluster than the approximately 710-donor mean. Immune exposure information for the cohort was limited to CMV serostatus. According to a later analysis, parvovirus B19, influenza, CMV and Epstein-Barr virus appeared linked to several top co-occurrence clusters. The earlier analysis of 587 of the donors excluded over 15 rarely observed V segments, including chromosome 9 orphons, because counts were too low. Because the 87-base-pair reads could not distinguish some IMGT-functional V segments, including TRBV6-2 and TRBV6-3, those segments were excluded. The authors suggested that the approach could potentially be generalized to other disease states and immunological phenotypes. Correlated functional status among segregating V segments might reflect linkage disequilibrium, but an unknown experimental factor could not be ruled out. According to a later analysis, TCR association rates differed among HLA loci, with DRB1 alleles showing the most associated TCRs and HLA-C alleles showing the fewest. The classifier was reported to diagnose cytomegalovirus status with high specificity and sensitivity in both the original cohort and the validation cohort. A later analysis associated 15,000 to 20,000 TCR beta sequences with specific HLA alleles at a false discovery rate of 0.05. A total of 150 to 200 TCR beta chains were listed by the study as associated with cytomegalovirus.

The library was made by the immunoSEQ multiplex PCR assay. For the multiplex PCR, a mixture combining 60 forward primers for TCR Vbeta segments and 13 reverse primers for TCR Jbeta segments was used. The CDR3 region of rearranged TCR beta genes was amplified from genomic DNA by a multiplex PCR assay. Amplified TCR beta libraries were sequenced as 87-base-pair reads on the Illumina HiSeq System. The published analysis was carried out like this. In a later analysis, about 80 million unique TCR beta chains were counted across the 650 to 750 repertoires, and about 9.9 million of these chains were shared by at least two donors. A nearest-neighbor algorithm error-corrected the raw reads and collapsed the reads into unique sequences, merging closely related sequences to remove PCR and sequencing errors. To assign V, D and J gene segments, CDR3 sequences were aligned to IMGT reference sequences. For a sequence to be retained, a match of at least six nucleotides to both a V gene segment and a J gene segment was required. Rearrangements were classified as productive when the CDR3 lacked stop codons and remained in frame with V and J, and all other rearrangements were classified as non-productive. CDR3 was defined according to IMGT convention as the region running from the second conserved V-encoded cysteine to the conserved J-encoded phenylalanine. Sequences without an unambiguous match to a single V gene segment were excluded from the earlier analysis of approximately 600 of the donors. An earlier analysis of approximately 590 of the donors called V segments functional above 56.7% productive rearrangements and segregating when the between-donor standard deviation exceeded 5%. A statistical classification framework was built for diagnosing cytomegalovirus status from the catalog of TCR beta chain sequences. In a later analysis, V and J genes were assigned by comparing TCR nucleotide sequences against IMGT/GENE-DB human TR gene sequences. In a later analysis, CDR3 sequences and most-parsimonious VDJ recombination scenarios were assigned using the TCRdist pipeline. A later analysis defined each TCR beta chain by its CDR3 amino acid sequence plus V-gene family, and excluded reads lacking a unique V-gene family. To address suspected cross-contamination and a sequencing artifact, a later analysis removed roughly 640 highly shared, low-generation-probability nucleotide sequences. In a later analysis, a clonal expansion index was calculated for each public chain from normalized within-repertoire ranks of inferred template counts. In a later analysis, generation probabilities were computed with a VDJ recombination model fitted to out-of-frame rearrangements, and the resulting probabilities were checked against IGoR. In a later analysis, hypergeometric tests were used to score TCR-TCR, TCR-HLA and TCR-CMV co-occurrence, with a repertoire-size bias correction applied to TCR pairs. False discovery rates were estimated in a later analysis by permuting HLA or CMV assignments 20 times. In a later analysis, co-occurring TCRs were grouped using DBSCAN, with TCRdist sequence similarity added in when clustering inside HLA-allele-positive subsets. Repertoires with fewer than 30,000 or more than 120,000 public chains, plus five repertoires with anomalous nucleotide sharing, were excluded from co-occurrence clustering. TCRdb carries this immuneACCESS record with in-frame sequences only. Its versions omit some clonotypes, under half of them owing to an unresolved V gene in the studies checked, with the rest unexplained. V, J and clone size are those of that table, while D and trimming were read from the DNA. This sample gives about 150,000 clones in total; 68% of them show up just once. The ten largest clones add up to 4% to 5.5% of the sample.

For this clone: What this receptor recognizes is not known. No much larger clone is present one base from it, and per-base qualities are unavailable.

CDR1 and CDR2, per the germline V gene, are SGHDT and YYEEEE. The CDR3 goes from the cysteine to the phenylalanine over 15 residues. The read is trimmed to its CDR3 DNA, 45 bases read in frame from base 1. V and J are truncated by 2 bases and 9 bases respectively, leaving an intervening sequence of 20 bases. The cohort comprised around 700 healthy bone marrow donors. At the time of sampling, every cohort member was nominally healthy, though immune exposures that went unrecorded were likely present. The donor tested CMV seronegative and was one of the 352 seronegative cohort members. A peripheral blood sample was collected from each donor, and TCR beta sequencing was performed on peripheral blood mononuclear cells. Genomic DNA was extracted from the blood cell samples with the Qiagen DNeasy Blood Extraction Kit.

The source material was PBMCs. This sequence uses TRBV5-6 and TRBJ1-1; the D gene is not confidently resolved. The TCR sequence derives from a man between 60 and 70 years old in good health and CMV-seronegative. CDR3 protein: CASSFGFEEGSQAFF. In nucleotide form, the sequence is TGTGCCAGCAGCTTTGGGTTCGAAGAGGGTAGTCAAGCTTTCTTT. Here the CDR3 is joined to the reference TRBV5-6 and TRBJ1-1 genes, and the full variable domain is: DAGVTQSPTHLIKTRGQQVTLRCSPKSGHDTVSWYQQALGQGPQFIFQYYEEEERQRGNFPDRFSGHQFPNYSSELNVNALLLGDSALYLCASSFGFEEGSQAFFGQGTRLTVV.